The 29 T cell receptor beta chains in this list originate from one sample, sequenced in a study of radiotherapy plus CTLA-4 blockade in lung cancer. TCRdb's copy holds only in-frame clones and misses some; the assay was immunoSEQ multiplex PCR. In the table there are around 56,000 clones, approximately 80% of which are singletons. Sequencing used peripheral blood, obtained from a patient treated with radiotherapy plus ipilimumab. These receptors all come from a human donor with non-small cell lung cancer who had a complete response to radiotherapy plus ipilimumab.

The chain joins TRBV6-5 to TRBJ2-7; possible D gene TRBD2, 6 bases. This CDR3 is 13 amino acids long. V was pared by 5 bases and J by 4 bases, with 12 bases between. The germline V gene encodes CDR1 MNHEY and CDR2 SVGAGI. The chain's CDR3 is CASSPDSGYEQYF. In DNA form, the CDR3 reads TGTGCCAGCAGTCCCGACAGCGGGTACGAGCAGTACTTC.

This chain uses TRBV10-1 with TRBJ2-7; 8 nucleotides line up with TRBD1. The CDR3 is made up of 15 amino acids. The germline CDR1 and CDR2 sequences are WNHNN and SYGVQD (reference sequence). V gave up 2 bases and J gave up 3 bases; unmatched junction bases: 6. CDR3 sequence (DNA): TGCGCCAGCAGTGAGCGGACAGGGCGCCTCTACGAGCAGTACGTC. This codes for CASSERTGRLYEQYV.

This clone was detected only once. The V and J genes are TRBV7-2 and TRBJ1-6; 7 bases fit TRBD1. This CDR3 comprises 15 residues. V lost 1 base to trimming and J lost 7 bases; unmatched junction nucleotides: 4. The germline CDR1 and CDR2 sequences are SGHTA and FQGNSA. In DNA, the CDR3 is TGTGCCAGCAGCTTAGAAGGGGACAGAAATTCACCCCTCCACTTT. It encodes CASSLEGDRNSPLHF.

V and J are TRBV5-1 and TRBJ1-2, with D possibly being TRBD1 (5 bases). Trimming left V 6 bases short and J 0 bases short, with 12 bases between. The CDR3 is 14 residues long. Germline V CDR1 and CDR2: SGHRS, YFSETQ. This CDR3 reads CASIGDSPNYGYTF. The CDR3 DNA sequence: TGCGCCAGCATTGGCGACAGCCCTAACTATGGCTACACCTTC.

The CDR3 protein is CASSAGNTEAFF. CDR3 bases: TGTGCCAGCAGCGCAGGGAACACTGAAGCTTTCTTT. The chain carries TRBV9 and TRBJ1-1, with D hard to call. Germline loops: CDR1 SGDLS, CDR2 YYNGEE. With 3 bases removed from V and 1 base from J, the gap between germline ends came to 4 bases. The CDR3 runs 12 residues.

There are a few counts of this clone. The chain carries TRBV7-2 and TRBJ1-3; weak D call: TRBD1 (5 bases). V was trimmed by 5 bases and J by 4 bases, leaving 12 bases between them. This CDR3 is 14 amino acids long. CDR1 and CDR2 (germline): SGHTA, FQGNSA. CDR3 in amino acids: CASSQGLLGNTIYF. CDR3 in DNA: TGTGCCAGCAGCCAGGGACTCCTAGGAAACACCATATATTTT.

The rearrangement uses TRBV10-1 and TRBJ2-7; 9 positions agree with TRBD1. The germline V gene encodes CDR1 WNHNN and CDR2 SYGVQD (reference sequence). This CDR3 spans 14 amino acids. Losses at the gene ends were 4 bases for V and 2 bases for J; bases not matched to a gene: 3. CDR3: CASSVGDRAYEQYF. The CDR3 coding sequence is TGCGCCAGCAGTGTGGGGGACAGGGCCTACGAGCAGTACTTC.

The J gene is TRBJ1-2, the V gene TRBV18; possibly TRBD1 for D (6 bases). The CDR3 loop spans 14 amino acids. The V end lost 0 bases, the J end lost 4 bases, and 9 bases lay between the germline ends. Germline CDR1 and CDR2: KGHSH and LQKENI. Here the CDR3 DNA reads TGTGCCAGCTCACCACCGGACAGCTTCTATGGCTACACCTTC. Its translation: CASSPPDSFYGYTF.

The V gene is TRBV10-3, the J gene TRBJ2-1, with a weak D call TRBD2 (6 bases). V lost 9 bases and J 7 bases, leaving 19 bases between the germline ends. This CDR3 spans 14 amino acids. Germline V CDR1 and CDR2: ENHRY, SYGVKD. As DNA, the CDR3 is TGTGCCATAAACGGGGGACGAGCAGGGAATGAGCAGTTCTTC. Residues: CAINGGRAGNEQFF.

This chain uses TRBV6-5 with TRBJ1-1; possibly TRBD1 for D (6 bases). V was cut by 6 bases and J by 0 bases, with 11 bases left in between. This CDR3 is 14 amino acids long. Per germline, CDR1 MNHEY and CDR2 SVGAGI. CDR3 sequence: CASRSDRLNTEAFF. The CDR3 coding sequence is TGTGCCAGCAGATCGGACAGATTGAACACTGAAGCTTTCTTT.

CDR3 in DNA: TGTGCCAGCAGCTTAATGGACAGCTCTGGAAACACCATATATTTT. Translated, it gives CASSLMDSSGNTIYF. The chain combines TRBV7-2 with TRBJ1-3; weak D call: TRBD1 (6 bases). There are 15 residues in the CDR3. The ends were cut back, 2 bases at V and 0 bases at J, with 8 bases in the middle. Germline assignment: CDR1 SGHTA and CDR2 FQGNSA.

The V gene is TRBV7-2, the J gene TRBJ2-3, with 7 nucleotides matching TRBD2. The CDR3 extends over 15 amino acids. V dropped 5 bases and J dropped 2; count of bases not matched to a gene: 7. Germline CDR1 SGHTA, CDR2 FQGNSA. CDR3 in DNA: TGTGCCAGCAGCAAATGGACTAGTCCCACAGATACGCAGTATTTT. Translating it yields CASSKWTSPTDTQYF.

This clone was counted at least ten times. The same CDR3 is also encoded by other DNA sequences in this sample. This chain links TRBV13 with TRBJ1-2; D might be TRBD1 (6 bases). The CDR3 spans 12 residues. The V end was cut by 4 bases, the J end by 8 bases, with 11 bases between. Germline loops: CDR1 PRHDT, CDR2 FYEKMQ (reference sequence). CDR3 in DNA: TGTGCCAGCAGCTCAAACAGGGACGGCTACACCTTC. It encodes CASSSNRDGYTF. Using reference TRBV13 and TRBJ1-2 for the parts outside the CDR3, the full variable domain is AAGVIQSPRHLIKEKRETATLKCYPIPRHDTVYWYQQGPGQDPQFLISFYEKMQSDKGSIPDRFSAQQFSDYHSELNMSSLELGDSALYFCASSSNRDGYTFGSGTRLTVV.

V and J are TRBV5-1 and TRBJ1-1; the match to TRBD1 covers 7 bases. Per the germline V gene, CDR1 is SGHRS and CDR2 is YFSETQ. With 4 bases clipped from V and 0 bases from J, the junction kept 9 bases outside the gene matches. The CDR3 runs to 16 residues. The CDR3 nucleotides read TGCGCCAGCAGCCGGGGACAGACCCAAGTGAACACTGAAGCTTTCTTT. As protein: CASSRGQTQVNTEAFF.

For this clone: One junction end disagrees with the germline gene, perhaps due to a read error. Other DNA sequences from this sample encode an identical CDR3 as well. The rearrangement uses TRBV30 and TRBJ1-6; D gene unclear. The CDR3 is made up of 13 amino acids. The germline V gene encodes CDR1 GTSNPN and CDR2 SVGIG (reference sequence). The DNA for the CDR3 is TGTGCCTGGAGTAGCGGATATAATTCCCCCCTCCACTTT. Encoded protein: CAWSSGYNSPLHF.

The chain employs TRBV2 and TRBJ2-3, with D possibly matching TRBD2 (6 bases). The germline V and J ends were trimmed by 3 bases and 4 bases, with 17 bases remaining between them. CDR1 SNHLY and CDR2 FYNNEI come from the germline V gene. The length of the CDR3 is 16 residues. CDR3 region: CASSDFWGGRADTQYF. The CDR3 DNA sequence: TGTGCCAGCAGTGATTTCTGGGGAGGCAGGGCAGATACGCAGTATTTT. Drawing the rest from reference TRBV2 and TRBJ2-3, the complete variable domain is EPEVTQTPSHQVTQMGQEVILRCVPISNHLYFYWYRQILGQKVEFLVSFYNNEISEKSEIFDDQFSVERPDGSNFTLKIRSTKLEDSAMYFCASSDFWGGRADTQYFGPGTRLTVL.

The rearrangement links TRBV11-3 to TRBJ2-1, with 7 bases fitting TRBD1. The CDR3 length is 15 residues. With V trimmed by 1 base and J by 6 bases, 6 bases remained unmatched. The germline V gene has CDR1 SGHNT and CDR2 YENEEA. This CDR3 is CASSLGQGVVNEQFF. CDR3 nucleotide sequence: TGTGCCAGCAGCTTAGGGCAGGGGGTTGTCAATGAGCAGTTCTTC.

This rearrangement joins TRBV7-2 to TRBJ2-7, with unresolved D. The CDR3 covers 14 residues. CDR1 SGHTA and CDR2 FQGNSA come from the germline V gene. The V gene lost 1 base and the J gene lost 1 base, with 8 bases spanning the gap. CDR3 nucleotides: TGTGCCAGCAGCTTAGGGCAGGCTTCCTACGAGCAGTACTTC. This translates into CASSLGQASYEQYF.

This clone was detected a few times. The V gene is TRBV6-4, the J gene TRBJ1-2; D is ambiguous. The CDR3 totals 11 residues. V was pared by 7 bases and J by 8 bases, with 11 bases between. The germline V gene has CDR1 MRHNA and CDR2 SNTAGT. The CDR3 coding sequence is TGTGCCAGCATCTCCCCCTCGGGCTACACCTTC. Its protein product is CASISPSGYTF.

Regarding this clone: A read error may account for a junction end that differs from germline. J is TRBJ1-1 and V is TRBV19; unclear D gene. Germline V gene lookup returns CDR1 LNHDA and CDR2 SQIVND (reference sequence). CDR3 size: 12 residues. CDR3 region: CASSIAGRRGLF. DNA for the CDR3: TGTGCCAGTAGTATAGCAGGTCGTCGAGGGCTATTT.

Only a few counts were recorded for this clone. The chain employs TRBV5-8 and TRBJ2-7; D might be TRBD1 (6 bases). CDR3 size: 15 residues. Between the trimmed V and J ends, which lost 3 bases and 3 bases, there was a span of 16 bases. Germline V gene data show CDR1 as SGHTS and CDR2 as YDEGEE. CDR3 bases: TGTGCCAGCAGCTGGAGACGGGACACCTACTACGAGCAGTACGTC. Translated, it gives CASSWRRDTYYEQYV.

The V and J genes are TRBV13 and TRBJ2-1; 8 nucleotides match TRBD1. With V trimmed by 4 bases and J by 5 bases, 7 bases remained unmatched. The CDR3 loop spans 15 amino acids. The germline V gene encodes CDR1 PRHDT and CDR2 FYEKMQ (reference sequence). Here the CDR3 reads CASSSWGQENNEQFF. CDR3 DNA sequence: TGTGCCAGCAGCTCCTGGGGACAGGAAAACAATGAGCAGTTCTTC.

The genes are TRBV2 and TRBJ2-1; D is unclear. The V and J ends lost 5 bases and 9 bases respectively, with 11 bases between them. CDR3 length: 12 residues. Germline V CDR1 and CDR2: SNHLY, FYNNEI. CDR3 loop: CASSRREFEQFF. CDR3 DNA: TGTGCCAGCAGTCGCCGAGAGTTTGAGCAGTTCTTC.

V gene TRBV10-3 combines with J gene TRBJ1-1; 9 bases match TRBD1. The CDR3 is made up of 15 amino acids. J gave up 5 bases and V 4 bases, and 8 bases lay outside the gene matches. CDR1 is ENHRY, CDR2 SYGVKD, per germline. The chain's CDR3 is CAISAPGTGKTEAFF. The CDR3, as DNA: TGTGCCATCAGTGCTCCGGGGACAGGGAAGACTGAAGCTTTCTTT.

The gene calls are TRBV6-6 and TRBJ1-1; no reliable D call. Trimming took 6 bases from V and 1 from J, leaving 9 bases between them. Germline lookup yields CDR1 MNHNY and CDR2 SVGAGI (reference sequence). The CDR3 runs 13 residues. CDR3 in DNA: TGTGCCAGCAGCTTATCCAGGAACACTGAAGCTTTCTTT. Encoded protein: CASSLSRNTEAFF.

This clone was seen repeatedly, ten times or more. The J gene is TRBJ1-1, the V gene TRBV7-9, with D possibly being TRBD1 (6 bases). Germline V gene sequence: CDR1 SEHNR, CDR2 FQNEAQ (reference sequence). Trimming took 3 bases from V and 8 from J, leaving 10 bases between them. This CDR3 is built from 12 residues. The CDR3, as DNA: TGTGCCAGCAGCTTCACCGGGACAGAAGCTTTCTTT. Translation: CASSFTGTEAFF.

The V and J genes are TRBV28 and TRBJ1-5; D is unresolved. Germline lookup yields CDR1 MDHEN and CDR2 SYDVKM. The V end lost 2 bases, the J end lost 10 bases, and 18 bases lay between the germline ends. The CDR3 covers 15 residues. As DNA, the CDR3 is TGTGCCAGCAGTTTAGTAGATCTTTTCGGCGGCCCCCAGCATTTT. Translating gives CASSLVDLFGGPQHF.

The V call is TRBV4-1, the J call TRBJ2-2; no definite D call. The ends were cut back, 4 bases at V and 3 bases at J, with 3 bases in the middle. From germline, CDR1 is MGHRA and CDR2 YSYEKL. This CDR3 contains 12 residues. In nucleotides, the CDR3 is TGCGCCAGCAGCCCCTACACCGGGGAGCTGTTTTTT. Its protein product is CASSPYTGELFF.

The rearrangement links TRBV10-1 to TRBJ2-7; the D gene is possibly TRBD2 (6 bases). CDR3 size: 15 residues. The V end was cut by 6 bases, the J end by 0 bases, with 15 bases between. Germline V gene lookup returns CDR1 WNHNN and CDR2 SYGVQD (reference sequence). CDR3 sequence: CASSPGGGSSYEQYF. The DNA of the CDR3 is TGCGCCAGCAGCCCTGGGGGAGGTAGCTCCTACGAGCAGTACTTC.